This is a list of T cell receptor beta chains from one sample in a study of blood T cell repertoires in COVID-19. The assay was immunoSEQ multiplex PCR, and TCRdb's table has in-frame clones only and misses some. The sample carries about 480,000 clones, roughly 90% recorded once. The sample consisted of PBMCs or T cells enriched from blood (not recorded which). The receptors shown here come from a woman aged 35 to 49 who had recovered from COVID-19. Both conserved end residues are part of each CDR3. D genes are given only for firm matches. Some rows have no size entry. The others give once, few or many, or a class for an expanded clone.

clone size | J gene | CDR3 length | V gene | D gene | CDR3 protein | CDR3 DNA
NA | TRBJ1-1 | 14 | TRBV11-2 | NA | CASSLIQGGTEAFF | TGTGCCAGCAGCTTAATTCAGGGTGGGACTGAAGCTTTCTTT
once | TRBJ2-2 | 16 | TRBV27 | TRBD2 | CASSLSIQGGTGELFF | TGTGCCAGCAGTTTATCGATCCAGGGAGGGACCGGGGAGCTGTTTTTT
NA | TRBJ2-7 | 15 | TRBV28 | TRBD1 | CASTRSTGSSYEQYF | TGTGCCAGCACCCGTTCGACAGGGAGCTCCTACGAGCAGTACTTC
NA | TRBJ2-2 | 14 | TRBV7-9 | NA | CASSLGALPGELFF | TGTGCCAGCAGCTTAGGAGCGCTGCCAGGGGAGCTGTTTTTT
NA | TRBJ1-3 | 13 | TRBV5-6 | NA | CASSLVSGNTIYF | TGTGCCAGCAGCTTGGTTTCGGGAAACACCATATATTTT
NA | TRBJ1-5 | 17 | TRBV19 | NA | CASSISPTDYSNQPQHF | TGTGCCAGTAGTATAAGCCCGACAGATTATAGCAATCAGCCCCAGCATTTT
few | TRBJ1-4 | 13 | TRBV29-1 | TRBD1 | CSVQGQGGEKLFF | TGCAGCGTACAGGGACAGGGAGGTGAAAAACTGTTTTTT
NA | TRBJ2-4 | 16 | TRBV2 | NA | CASSVTGYLAKNIQYF | TGTGCCAGCAGTGTTACGGGGTACTTAGCCAAAAACATTCAGTACTTC
NA | TRBJ2-1 | 14 | TRBV19 | TRBD1 | CASSTPWTGYEQFF | TGTGCCAGTAGTACGCCGTGGACAGGCTATGAGCAGTTCTTC
NA | TRBJ2-5 | 15 | TRBV7-2 | TRBD1 | CASSPPRGQGETQYF | TGTGCCAGCAGCCCGCCCCGAGGACAGGGGGAGACCCAGTACTTC
NA | TRBJ1-2 | 15 | TRBV27 | TRBD1 | CASSLLTGPNYGYTF | TGTGCCAGCAGTTTACTGACAGGGCCGAACTATGGCTACACCTTC
NA | TRBJ1-2 | 15 | TRBV19 | NA | CASSIEGAYNYGYTF | TGTGCCAGTAGTATAGAGGGCGCTTATAACTATGGCTACACCTTC
NA | TRBJ2-1 | 16 | TRBV6-5 | TRBD1 | CASSYNWDRFYNEQFF | TGTGCCAGCAGTTACAATTGGGACAGGTTCTACAATGAGCAGTTCTTC
NA | TRBJ1-6 | 12 | TRBV12-3/TRBV12-4 | NA | CASNSRGEPLHF | TGTGCCAGCAACTCACGGGGGGAACCCCTCCACTTT
NA | TRBJ2-2 | 15 | TRBV6-2/TRBV6-3 | TRBD2 | CASSLGLGDTGELFF | TGTGCCAGCAGTCTCGGACTAGGAGACACCGGGGAGCTGTTTTTT
NA | TRBJ2-5 | 13 | TRBV9 | NA | CASSAQGFETQYF | TGTGCCAGCAGCGCCCAGGGTTTTGAGACCCAGTACTTC
once | TRBJ1-1 | 14 | TRBV20-1 | NA | CSASLPGRNTEAFF | TGCAGTGCTAGTCTGCCGGGGAGGAACACTGAAGCTTTCTTT
NA | TRBJ2-1 | 15 | TRBV11-2 | TRBD2 | CASSFPLAGDNEQFF | TGTGCCAGCAGCTTTCCCCTAGCGGGAGACAATGAGCAGTTCTTC
NA | TRBJ2-5 | 15 | TRBV27 | TRBD2 | CASSLSRLATETQYF | TGTGCCAGCAGTTTATCTCGACTAGCGACAGAGACCCAGTACTTC
NA | TRBJ2-1 | 16 | TRBV5-1 | TRBD2 | CASSPKDLAGGREQFF | TGCGCCAGCAGCCCTAAGGACCTAGCGGGAGGGCGTGAGCAGTTCTTC
NA | TRBJ2-3 | 13 | TRBV12-3/TRBV12-4 | NA | CASSLGTPDTQYF | TGTGCCAGCAGCCTAGGGACTCCAGATACGCAGTATTTT
NA | TRBJ1-2 | 16 | TRBV5-1 | TRBD1 | CASSPRDRGENYGYTF | TGCGCCAGCAGCCCTCGGGACAGGGGGGAAAACTATGGCTACACCTTC
once | TRBJ2-7 | 14 | TRBV6-2/TRBV6-3 | NA | CASSVPTSLSEQYF | TGTGCCAGCAGTGTTCCTACTAGCCTCTCCGAGCAGTACTTC
NA | TRBJ2-2 | 15 | TRBV6-5 | NA | CASSLPSLPPGELFF | TGTGCCAGCAGTTTACCTAGCCTCCCCCCCGGGGAGCTGTTTTTT
NA | TRBJ2-7 | 18 | TRBV4-3 | TRBD2 | CASSQKEVSGSRSYEQYF | TGCGCCAGCAGCCAGAAGGAGGTTAGCGGGAGCAGGTCCTACGAGCAGTACTTC